Shown below are 3 T cell receptor beta chains from a single sample sequenced in a study of blood T cell repertoires in COVID-19. Assay used: immunoSEQ multiplex PCR; TCRdb lists only in-frame clones, some missing. The sample gives about 360,000 clones, around nine tenths of which show up once; less than 9% is in the top ten. Source material: peripheral blood. The receptors stem from a woman aged 60 to 75 with COVID-19, enrolled during active disease.

This chain connects TRBV11-3 to TRBJ2-7, with TRBD1 matching over 10 bases. The trim removed 5 bases at V and 1 base at J, leaving 20 bases unmatched. The CDR3 runs to 20 residues. The germline gives CDR1 SGHNT, CDR2 YENEEA. This CDR3 is CASSLGRWGQGIKNSYEQYF. CDR3 coding DNA: TGTGCCAGCAGCCTGGGTCGATGGGGACAGGGGATAAAAAATTCCTACGAGCAGTACTTC.

The gene calls are TRBV18 and TRBJ1-1; 7 bases agree with TRBD1. Trimming at V came to 3 bases and at J to 0 bases, leaving 7 bases not matched to a gene. The CDR3 extends over 16 amino acids. Looked up from germline, CDR1 is KGHSH and CDR2 is LQKENI. Written as DNA, the CDR3 is TGTGCCAGCTCACCTCAGAACAGGGGAGTGAACACTGAAGCTTTCTTT. Translating it yields CASSPQNRGVNTEAFF.

The V gene is TRBV27, the J gene TRBJ2-1; 11 nucleotides match TRBD2. The CDR3 extends over 14 amino acids. The V gene end was trimmed by 6 bases and the J gene end by 8 bases; junction bases not matched to a gene: 6. The V gene's germline CDR1 is MNHEY and CDR2 SMNVEV (reference sequence). Here the CDR3 reads CASRTLAGADEQFF. CDR3 bases: TGTGCCAGCAGAACACTAGCGGGGGCCGATGAGCAGTTCTTC.